This entry describes one TCR beta chain. This entry is derived from a study of blood T cell repertoires in COVID-19. About the study: Acute and convalescent COVID-19 samples came from the United States, Italy and Spain. Nucleic acid was either cDNA or gDNA, and it came from T cells, B-cell-depleted T cells, or PBMCs.

This CDR3 spans 19 amino acids. From germline, CDR1 is LGHDT and CDR2 YNNKEL (reference sequence). Losses at the gene ends were 4 bases for V and 0 bases for J; bases not matched to a gene: 15. In the original processing: Researchers report that nucleated cell counts were estimated from reference gene primer amplification. Using immunoSEQ multiplex PCR, the repertoire was profiled, and TCRdb retains in-frame clones only, with some absent. That table furnishes V, J and clone size, whereas the DNA furnished D and trimming. The sample lists 75,000 to 80,000 clones; 88% were seen once. The chain has TRBV3-1 (or the pseudogene TRBV3-2) and TRBJ1-5, with 7 bases that match TRBD1. This receptor was obtained from a human donor in a cohort sampled during active COVID-19. The sequencing input was peripheral blood. The CDR3 is CASSRSSMTGPLSNQPQHF. CDR3 sequence (DNA): TGTGCCAGCAGCCGGAGTTCGATGACAGGGCCGCTTAGCAATCAGCCCCAGCATTTT.